The 3 T cell receptor beta chains listed next were all sequenced from one sample in a study of CD8 T cells in Susac syndrome. RNA totalling roughly 0.5 to 1 ug underwent reverse transcription with random hexamers. TCRdb recomputed calls from the immunoSEQ multiplex PCR reads with MiXCR, one row per CDR3 protein. The profile shows about 180,000 distinct CDR3 sequences, roughly 95% of them singletons. The sample was CD4+ T cells from PBMCs. Receptor source: a human donor with Susac syndrome.

The V gene is TRBV7-9, the J gene TRBJ1-1, with TRBD1 matching 9 bases. V shed 1 base and J 2 bases; nucleotides not matched to a gene: 5. Per germline, CDR1 SEHNR and CDR2 FQNEAQ (reference sequence). The CDR3 consists of 16 residues. In nucleotides, the CDR3 is TGTGCCAGCAGCTTAGGCCCGGGACAGGGAAACACTGAAGCTTTCTTT. Protein: CASSLGPGQGNTEAFF.

This CDR3 reads CASSFMRETEAFF. In nucleotides, the CDR3 is TGTGCCAGCAGCTTTATGCGGGAGACTGAAGCTTTCTTT. The chain is built from TRBV7-3 and TRBJ1-1; D not resolved. Germline V lookup: CDR1 SGHTA, CDR2 FQGTGA. This CDR3 region has 13 residues. V was trimmed by 3 bases and J by 5 bases, leaving 10 bases between them.

The CDR3 here is CASSLPRNEQFF. The CDR3 DNA follows: TGTGCCAGCAGCTTGCCCCGGAATGAGCAGTTCTTC. V and J are TRBV5-4 and TRBJ2-1, with no clear D. V lost 1 base and J lost 7, with 6 bases in between. CDR3 length equals 12 residues. CDR1 is SGHNT and CDR2 is YYREEE in the germline V gene (reference sequence).